The 6 T cell receptor beta chains in this list originate from one sample, sequenced in a study of T cells after yellow fever vaccination. TCRdb used MiXCR to reprocess the 5' RACE reads, holding one entry per CDR3 protein. The repertoire holds approximately 510,000 distinct CDR3 sequences, 21% seen once, with about a sixth in the top ten. The sample in question was PBMCs, obtained roughly 20 days after the first yellow fever vaccination. The origin of the receptors is a man younger than 30 who received the YFV17D yellow fever vaccine.

The sample holds a few counts of this clonotype. V is TRBV24-1 and J is TRBJ2-7; D not certain. V dropped 8 bases and J dropped 3 bases, with 4 bases sitting between them. CDR3 length: 10 amino acids. The germline V gene encodes CDR1 KGHDR and CDR2 SFDVKD. CDR3: CATNSYEQYF. For the CDR3, the DNA is TGTGCCACCAACAGCTACGAGCAGTACTTC.

V and J are TRBV3-1 and TRBJ2-5; 7 bases fit TRBD1. With V trimmed by 4 bases and J by 1 base, 6 bases remained unmatched. The CDR3 extends over 15 amino acids. The germline V gene has CDR1 LGHDT and CDR2 YNNKEL (reference sequence). This CDR3 is CASSLLGTAQETQYF. CDR3 DNA: TGTGCCAGCAGCCTTCTCGGGACAGCCCAAGAGACCCAGTACTTC.

This clonotype appeared a few times. V is TRBV7-2 and J is TRBJ1-2; D ambiguous. The germline V gene encodes CDR1 SGHTA and CDR2 FQGNSA. CDR3 length: 14 residues. V was pared by 0 bases and J by 8 bases, with 13 bases between. The CDR3 here is CASSLAGWGKGYTF. The DNA for the CDR3 is TGTGCCAGCAGCTTAGCTGGGTGGGGAAAAGGCTACACCTTC. The full variable domain, in which reference TRBV7-2 and TRBJ1-2 provide the parts outside the CDR3, is GAGVSQSPSNKVTEKGKDVELRCDPISGHTALYWYRQSLGQGLEFLIYFQGNSAPDKSGLPSDRFSAERTGGSVSTLTIQRTQQEDSAVYLCASSLAGWGKGYTFGSGTRLTVV.

The chain joins TRBV20-1 to TRBJ1-2; D remains unclear. CDR1 and CDR2 from the germline V gene are DFQATT and SNEGSKA (reference sequence). V was trimmed by 5 bases and J by 8 bases, leaving 21 bases between them. This CDR3 spans 14 amino acids. CDR3: CSAGTSTQEAGYTF. The CDR3 DNA reads as TGCAGTGCTGGAACTTCGACCCAGGAAGCAGGCTACACCTTC.

This clonotype occurred a few times. CDR3 amino acids: CASSQVTSGGLWGNEQFF. For the CDR3, the DNA is TGTGCCAGCAGCCAAGTCACTAGCGGGGGCCTCTGGGGGAATGAGCAGTTCTTC. The chain uses TRBV3-1 and TRBJ2-1; 11 positions agree with TRBD2. This CDR3 is 18 amino acids long. Per germline, CDR1 LGHDT and CDR2 YNNKEL (reference sequence). Trimming cost V 1 base and J 7 bases; bases outside gene matches: 12.

The chain recombines TRBV3-1 with TRBJ2-1, with D unresolved. V dropped 1 base and J dropped 9 bases, with 7 bases sitting between them. Germline V gives CDR1 LGHDT, CDR2 YNNKEL (reference sequence). The CDR3 sequence is 12 residues long. For the CDR3, the DNA is TGTGCCAGCAGCCAAGGAGTGGGTGAGCAGTTCTTC. The encoded protein is CASSQGVGEQFF.